This TCR beta chain was retrieved from a study of T-cell reconstitution after alpha-beta-depleted transplantation in children. Unique molecular identifiers were incorporated during preparation of the TCRbeta library. TCRdb called the PCR reads again in MiXCR, with one record for every CDR3 protein. The data hold around 300,000 distinct CDR3 sequences, with 10% observed a single time. This clonotype was seen only a few times. Antigen specificity is unknown. Trimming shortened V by 4 bases and J by 7 bases, and 14 bases separated the two germline ends. The CDR3 runs 13 residues. CDR1 and CDR2 (germline): LGHNT, FRNRAP. Study findings and constraints: Once a year had passed after transplant, T-cell counts and diversity came mostly from newly produced T cells. Reports say that about two months after transplant, the alpha-beta T cells came out of several hundred graft clones that had expanded.

The chain employs TRBV12-5 and TRBJ2-7, with D unresolved. This TCR was recovered from a boy under three years old with acute myeloid leukemia, due to receive a stem cell transplant. The specimen comprised PBMCs, sampled before TCRalphabeta/CD19-depleted stem cell transplant. Here the CDR3 DNA reads TGTGCTAGTGGTTCCCCCCCAGGCGAGGAGCAGTACTTC. Its protein product is CASGSPPGEEQYF.